The 4 T cell receptor beta chains reported below all come from one sample, sequenced in a study of molecular identifiers for immune sequencing clone quantification. TCRdb processed the PCR reads anew with MiXCR; each CDR3 protein has one entry. The data contain around 480,000 distinct CDR3 sequences, about 22% of them singletons. What was sequenced was naive CD8+ T cells from blood, with Jurkat cell RNA spiked in. Described subset: FACS-sorted CD8+CD4-CCR7+CD45RA+ naive T cells. These TCRs come from a human donor in good health. Some libraries in this study had Jurkat cell RNA spiked in.

This clonotype was counted many times. The chain carries TRBV7-3 and TRBJ2-3, with 9 bases aligning to TRBD2. The CDR3 covers 14 residues. V shed 3 bases, J shed 4 bases, and the junction held 2 bases outside the gene matches. Germline CDR1 reads SGHTA; CDR2 reads FQGTGA. This CDR3 is CASSLTSGPDTQYF. The CDR3 DNA reads TGTGCCAGCAGCTTGACTAGCGGACCAGATACGCAGTATTTT.

This clonotype occurred many times. The chain couples TRBV28 to TRBJ1-1; D might be TRBD1 (6 bases). Germline V gene sequence: CDR1 MDHEN, CDR2 SYDVKM. The V end was cut by 4 bases, the J end by 3 bases, with 15 bases between. The CDR3 totals 15 residues. For the CDR3, the DNA is TGTGCCAGCAGTTCATCCCCCACAGGGCACACTGAAGCTTTCTTT. Its protein product is CASSSSPTGHTEAFF.

This clonotype showed up many times. For the CDR3, the DNA is TGTGCCAGCAGCCCGAGGGCAGGCTCATACGAGCAGTACTTC. Its translation: CASSPRAGSYEQYF. The V gene is TRBV11-2, the J gene TRBJ2-7; tentatively, D is TRBD2 (5 bases). The V gene's germline CDR1 is SGHAT and CDR2 FQNNGV. Trimming removed 5 bases at V and 4 bases at J, with 15 bases between. The length of the CDR3 is 14 residues.

V gene TRBV7-9 combines with J gene TRBJ2-2; tentatively, D is TRBD1 (6 bases). Trimming cost V 4 bases and J 0 bases, with 9 bases left between them. This CDR3 has 15 residues. Germline lookup yields CDR1 SEHNR and CDR2 FQNEAQ (reference sequence). CDR3 sequence reads: CASSSTGPNTGELFF. CDR3 in DNA: TGTGCCAGCAGCTCCACAGGGCCGAACACCGGGGAGCTGTTTTTT.